Shown below are 18 T cell receptor beta chains from a single sample sequenced in a study of blood T cell repertoires in COVID-19. TCRdb's copy holds only in-frame clones and misses some; the assay was immunoSEQ multiplex PCR. Among approximately 200,000 clones listed, 70% to 90% were seen once. The material sequenced was PBMCs or T cells enriched from blood (not recorded which). The receptors here all came from a man aged 30-40 years who had recovered from COVID-19.

The table lists this clone with a count of one. The chain carries TRBV7-2 and TRBJ2-5; TRBD2 is a possible D gene (7 bases). The V end lost 4 bases, the J end lost 3 bases, and 15 bases lay between the germline ends. In germline, CDR1 is SGHTA, CDR2 FQGNSA. This CDR3 is built from 15 residues. CDR3 region: CASSSGHGRKETQYF. The CDR3 region has the DNA TGTGCCAGCAGCTCGGGACACGGGAGGAAAGAGACCCAGTACTTC.

The chain employs TRBV30 and TRBJ2-3, with D perhaps matching TRBD1 (5 bases). Trimming shortened V by 2 bases and J by 6 bases, and 12 bases separated the two germline ends. This CDR3 has 13 amino acids. Germline CDR1 is GTSNPN and CDR2 is SVGIG (reference sequence). CDR3 in amino acids: CAWSKGLRDTQYF. Here the CDR3 DNA reads TGTGCCTGGAGTAAGGGGCTGCGGGATACGCAGTATTTT.

CDR3 sequence: CASSLVGGAGTEAFF. CDR3 bases: TGTGCCAGCAGCTTAGTTGGGGGGGCAGGCACTGAAGCTTTCTTT. The chain employs TRBV7-2 and TRBJ1-1, with D possibly TRBD1 on 6 matching bases. Per germline, CDR1 SGHTA and CDR2 FQGNSA. V was cut by 1 base and J by 4 bases, with 13 bases left in between. The CDR3 runs 15 residues.

This clone was counted a few times. The chain recombines TRBV7-9 with TRBJ2-1; TRBD1 might be the D (6 bases). V was cut by 4 bases and J by 7 bases, with 11 bases left in between. The germline CDR1 and CDR2 sequences are SEHNR and FQNEAQ (reference sequence). This CDR3 has 13 amino acids. The chain's CDR3 is CASSYDQGNEQFF. The CDR3 bases are TGTGCCAGCAGCTACGATCAGGGGAATGAGCAGTTCTTC.

The rearrangement joins TRBV5-1 to TRBJ1-5; TRBD1 matches at 8 bases. The J segment lost 10 bases and the V segment lost 3 bases, leaving 9 bases of the junction unmatched. This CDR3 has 14 amino acids. Germline V CDR1 and CDR2: SGHRS, YFSETQ. CDR3 sequence: CASSSGGAGSPQHF. The CDR3 region has the DNA TGCGCCAGCAGCTCAGGGGGCGCCGGAAGCCCCCAGCATTTT.

The rearrangement joins TRBV2 to TRBJ2-7; tentatively, D is TRBD2 (5 bases). Deletions cut 7 bases from V and 6 bases from J, with 19 bases between. Germline CDR1 reads SNHLY; CDR2 reads FYNNEI. CDR3 length equals 14 residues. DNA for the CDR3: TGTGCCAGCAACGCCGGGGTTAGTTATGGCGAGCAGTACTTC. Protein: CASNAGVSYGEQYF.

The chain couples TRBV6-5 to TRBJ2-5, with a tentative D call TRBD1 (5 bases). V was pared by 6 bases and J by 2 bases, with 10 bases between. From germline, CDR1 is MNHEY and CDR2 SVGAGI. The CDR3 contains 13 residues. The CDR3 bases are TGTGCCAGCAGCCAAGACAGACAAGAGACCCAGTACTTC. Translation gives CASSQDRQETQYF.

CDR3 sequence: CASSLEGSYGYTF. CDR3 DNA sequence: TGTGCCAGCAGCTTAGAGGGGAGCTATGGCTACACCTTC. The V and J genes are TRBV11-2 and TRBJ1-2; no clear D. Germline CDR1 is SGHAT and CDR2 is FQNNGV. The CDR3 is 13 residues long. The V gene lost 0 bases and the J gene lost 4 bases, with 6 bases spanning the gap.

CDR3 loop: CASSRTGMPGYTF. CDR3 DNA sequence: TGTGCCAGCAGCCGGACAGGAATGCCGGGCTACACCTTC. This chain joins TRBV7-8 and TRBJ1-2, with TRBD1 matching 7 bases. V gave up 5 bases and J gave up 8 bases; unmatched junction bases: 8. Germline CDR1 reads SGHVS; CDR2 reads FQNEAQ. This CDR3 region has 13 residues.

The genes are TRBV5-1 and TRBJ2-1; maybe TRBD1 (5 bases). Deletions cut 4 bases from V and 1 base from J, with 15 bases between. CDR3 length: 16 residues. Germline loops: CDR1 SGHRS, CDR2 YFSETQ. The CDR3 reads CASSVTGSLSYNEQFF. The CDR3 DNA follows: TGCGCCAGCAGCGTTACAGGATCCCTTTCCTACAATGAGCAGTTCTTC.

The chain recombines TRBV6-2 or TRBV6-3 with TRBJ2-7; D gene unclear. This CDR3 spans 17 amino acids. Germline values: CDR1 MNHEY, CDR2 SVGEGT. The ends were cut back, 5 bases at V and 0 bases at J, with 20 bases in the middle. For the CDR3, the DNA is TGTGCCAGCAGTCCCCACCGTGTTGTTAGTATCTCCTACGAGCAGTACTTC. Translating it yields CASSPHRVVSISYEQYF.

The CDR3, as DNA: TGTGCCAGTAGTATAGATGGACAGGGAGCGGATACGCAGTATTTT. Protein sequence: CASSIDGQGADTQYF. The chain employs TRBV19 and TRBJ2-3; TRBD1 aligns across 8 bases. The CDR3 contains 15 residues. V lost 0 bases and J lost 6; bases outside the gene matches: 5. Germline-derived CDR1 and CDR2 are LNHDA and SQIVND (reference sequence). The full variable domain, in which reference TRBV19 and TRBJ2-3 provide the parts outside the CDR3, is DGGITQSPKYLFRKEGQNVTLSCEQNLNHDAMYWYRQDPGQGLRLIYYSQIVNDFQKGDIAEGYSVSREKKESFPLTVTSAQKNPTAFYLCASSIDGQGADTQYFGPGTRLTVL.

This clone occurred many times. This rearrangement joins TRBV6-2 or TRBV6-3 to TRBJ1-1; the D gene is possibly TRBD1 (6 bases). Germline V gene sequence: CDR1 MNHEY, CDR2 SVGEGT. The germline V and J ends were trimmed by 6 bases and 5 bases, with 22 bases remaining between them. The CDR3 has 16 residues. CDR3 residues: CASSSPRMGGLTEAFF. CDR3 in DNA: TGTGCCAGCAGCAGCCCGAGGATGGGGGGGCTAACTGAAGCTTTCTTT.

J is TRBJ2-6 and V is TRBV4-2, with 8 bases that match TRBD1. CDR3 length: 20 amino acids. The V gene's germline CDR1 is LGHNA and CDR2 YNFKEQ. V shed 1 base and J 0 bases; nucleotides not matched to a gene: 11. As DNA, the CDR3 is TGTGCCAGCAGCCAAGTAAGGACAGGGATAGATACCTCTGGGGCCAACGTCCTGACTTTC. Protein: CASSQVRTGIDTSGANVLTF.

J is TRBJ1-2 and V is TRBV3-1 (or the pseudogene TRBV3-2), with 7 positions matching TRBD1. The ends lost 0 bases at V and 4 bases at J; junction bases unmatched: 17. The CDR3 length is 19 residues. Germline V gene sequence: CDR1 LGHDT, CDR2 YNNKEL (reference sequence). The CDR3 loop is CASSQDFGKEGQRVYGYTF. The CDR3 DNA reads as TGTGCCAGCAGCCAAGATTTTGGGAAAGAGGGACAGAGAGTCTATGGCTACACCTTC.

This clone came up once. The gene calls are TRBV9 and TRBJ2-2; 16 bases match TRBD2. V dropped 3 bases and J dropped 4; count of bases not matched to a gene: 3. The CDR3 extends over 17 amino acids. CDR1 SGDLS and CDR2 YYNGEE come from the germline V gene. This CDR3 reads CASSAGLAGGSTGELFF. CDR3 nucleotide sequence: TGTGCCAGCAGCGCGGGACTAGCGGGAGGGTCCACCGGGGAGCTGTTTTTT.

The chain couples TRBV27 to TRBJ2-2; perhaps TRBD1 as D (6 bases). Germline V lookup: CDR1 MNHEY, CDR2 SMNVEV (reference sequence). There are 14 residues in the CDR3. The V and J ends lost 5 bases and 5 bases respectively, with 12 bases between them. CDR3 sequence (DNA): TGTGCCAGCAGTCCCGTACAGGGAACCGGGGAGCTGTTTTTT. As protein: CASSPVQGTGELFF.

The chain recombines TRBV5-4 with TRBJ1-1; D is unclear. This CDR3 spans 16 amino acids. Germline-derived CDR1 and CDR2 are SGHNT and YYREEE (reference sequence). V was shortened by 4 bases and J by 0 bases, with 16 bases between the two germline ends. The CDR3 sequence is CASSPKTFGMNTEAFF. The CDR3 region has the DNA TGTGCCAGCAGCCCTAAGACTTTCGGGATGAACACTGAAGCTTTCTTT.